Following are 26 T cell receptor beta chains from one sample sequenced in a study of early T cells in non-severe SARS-CoV-2 infection. TCRdb reanalysed the 5' RACE reads using MiXCR and keeps one entry per CDR3 protein. Of about 56,000 distinct CDR3 sequences in the sample, roughly 16% were seen once. The source material was whole blood, sampled at baseline. Receptors were obtained from an adult who was a healthcare worker with PCR-confirmed SARS-CoV-2 infection or an uninfected control (not recorded which).

The V and J genes are TRBV7-3 and TRBJ2-2; D is possibly TRBD2 (5 bases). Germline CDR1 and CDR2: SGHTA and FQGTGA. Trimming took off 5 bases at V and 7 bases at J, with 14 bases between the two ends. There are 14 residues in the CDR3. The CDR3 coding sequence is TGTGCCAGCAGCCCCGTCCCTGAGGGCGGGGAGCTGTTTTTT. It codes for CASSPVPEGGELFF. The full variable domain, its missing parts supplied by reference TRBV7-3 and TRBJ2-2, is GAGVSQTPSNKVTEKGKYVELRCDPISGHTALYWYRQSLGQGPEFLIYFQGTGAADDSGLPNDRFFAVRPEGSVSTLKIQRTERGDSAVYLCASSPVPEGGELFFGEGSRLTVL.

The sample holds many counts of this clonotype. The CDR3 is CASSFGQGGTEAFF. DNA for the CDR3: TGTGCCAGCAGTTTTGGACAGGGAGGCACTGAAGCTTTCTTT. The genes are TRBV28 and TRBJ1-1; 8 bases line up with TRBD1. The V and J ends lost 3 bases and 4 bases, in that order; junction bases with no gene match: 4. CDR3 length: 14 residues. The V gene's germline CDR1 is MDHEN and CDR2 SYDVKM. Full variable domain (outside the CDR3, taken from reference TRBV28 and TRBJ1-1): DVKVTQSSRYLVKRTGEKVFLECVQDMDHENMFWYRQDPGLGLRLIYFSYDVKMKEKGDIPEGYSVSREKKERFSLILESASTNQTSMYLCASSFGQGGTEAFFGQGTRLTVV.

This clonotype occurred a few times. The V and J genes are TRBV11-2 and TRBJ2-1; 8 bases line up with TRBD2. Looked up from germline, CDR1 is SGHAT and CDR2 is FQNNGV. Unmatched junction bases numbered 7, after V lost 6 bases and J lost 0 bases. The CDR3 runs 16 residues. CDR3 in amino acids: CASRQAGAGSYNEQFF. CDR3 DNA sequence: TGTGCCAGCAGACAAGCGGGGGCGGGCTCCTACAATGAGCAGTTCTTC.

The chain employs TRBV5-1 and TRBJ2-3; 10 nucleotides line up with TRBD2. Germline V gene sequence: CDR1 SGHRS, CDR2 YFSETQ. Trimming took 0 bases from V and 2 from J; bases not matched to a gene: 3. This CDR3 has 16 amino acids. The CDR3 loop reads CASSLALAGHTDTQYF. CDR3 in DNA: TGCGCCAGCAGCTTGGCACTAGCGGGGCACACAGATACGCAGTATTTT.

This clonotype is classed as medium-sized. The V and J genes are TRBV6-4 and TRBJ2-1, with TRBD2 identical over 10 bases. The germline V gene encodes CDR1 MRHNA and CDR2 SNTAGT. The CDR3 contains 15 residues. Germline trimming cut 5 bases from V and 8 bases from J; bases unmatched to any gene: 9. CDR3 nucleotide sequence: TGTGCCAGCAGTTGGTCAGCGGGAGGGAAAGATGAGCAGTTCTTC. It encodes CASSWSAGGKDEQFF.

This clonotype was picked up a small number of times. The V and J genes are TRBV29-1 and TRBJ1-5, with a possible D match to TRBD1 (5 bases). V dropped 7 bases and J dropped 4 bases, with 14 bases sitting between them. This CDR3 spans 13 amino acids. Per the germline V gene, CDR1 is SQVTM and CDR2 is ANQGSEA. The chain's CDR3 is CSAGGGSNQPQHF. In DNA, the CDR3 is TGCAGCGCTGGGGGGGGGTCGAATCAGCCCCAGCATTTT.

Ten or more counts support this clonotype. The CDR3 loop reads CASSFSGRPDTQYF. In DNA, the CDR3 is TGTGCCAGCAGCTTTAGCGGGAGGCCCGATACGCAGTATTTT. The V gene is TRBV7-2, the J gene TRBJ2-3; 10 bases map to TRBD2. Trimming took 3 bases from V and 6 from J; bases not matched to a gene: 3. This CDR3 comprises 14 residues. Germline V CDR1 and CDR2: SGHTA, FQGNSA.

This clonotype was observed a few times. This chain connects TRBV4-1 to TRBJ1-5; no firm D call. Germline loops: CDR1 MGHRA, CDR2 YSYEKL. V was pared by 1 base and J by 10 bases, with 11 bases between. The CDR3 runs 13 residues. CDR3 bases: TGCGCCAGCAGCCAAGTTCTCAGTCTCCCCCAGCATTTT. Protein sequence: CASSQVLSLPQHF.

The CDR3 spells CSADPGRTSYNEQFF. The CDR3 nucleotides are TGCAGTGCTGATCCGGGACGTACCTCCTACAATGAGCAGTTCTTC. This chain joins TRBV20-1 and TRBJ2-1, with D perhaps being TRBD1 or TRBD2 (5 bases each). The CDR3 covers 15 residues. V was shortened by 5 bases and J by 0 bases, with 14 bases between the two germline ends. Germline loops: CDR1 DFQATT, CDR2 SNEGSKA (reference sequence).

The J gene is TRBJ1-2, the V gene TRBV6-1; D ambiguous. From germline, CDR1 is MNHNS and CDR2 SASEGT. The CDR3 contains 11 residues. Deletions cut 5 bases from V and 10 bases from J, with 11 bases between. DNA for the CDR3: TGTGCCAGCAGTCGGAACCTCATCTACACCTTC. Its protein is CASSRNLIYTF.

The chain couples TRBV3-1 to TRBJ2-5; D unresolved. The length of the CDR3 is 12 residues. Looked up from germline, CDR1 is LGHDT and CDR2 is YNNKEL (reference sequence). The V and J ends lost 6 bases and 1 base respectively, with 6 bases between them. CDR3 sequence (DNA): TGTGCCAGCAGGTCTAGCCAAGAGACCCAGTACTTC. Translating gives CASRSSQETQYF.

This clonotype showed up many times. The CDR3 region is CASSLSGAGRINEQFF. The CDR3, as DNA: TGTGCCAGCAGTCTGTCCGGCGCGGGCAGAATCAATGAGCAGTTCTTC. This chain connects TRBV27 to TRBJ2-1; D might be TRBD2 (5 bases). This CDR3 is 16 amino acids long. Germline CDR1 MNHEY, CDR2 SMNVEV (reference sequence). V lost 5 bases and J lost 6, with 20 bases in between.

This clonotype was seen a handful of times. The V and J genes are TRBV7-2 and TRBJ2-1, with 10 bases lining up with TRBD2. Germline CDR1 SGHTA, CDR2 FQGNSA. The CDR3 contains 14 residues. Trimming took 10 bases from V and 6 from J; bases not matched to a gene: 9. CDR3 sequence reads: CATSPRTSGNEQFF. The CDR3 nucleotides are TGTGCCACCTCGCCACGGACTAGCGGCAATGAGCAGTTCTTC.

The gene calls are TRBV14 and TRBJ2-5; D might be TRBD1 (6 bases). The CDR3 has 15 amino acids. V was cut by 4 bases and J by 4 bases, with 16 bases left in between. The V gene's germline CDR1 is SGHDN and CDR2 FVKESK. The CDR3 nucleotides are TGTGCCAGCAGCCTCCTGGGAACAGGGCTAGAGACCCAGTACTTC. It codes for CASSLLGTGLETQYF.

V gene TRBV7-9 combines with J gene TRBJ2-2; D not certain. Germline V gene sequence: CDR1 SEHNR, CDR2 FQNEAQ (reference sequence). The V gene lost 2 bases and the J gene lost 0 bases, with 10 bases spanning the gap. There are 16 residues in the CDR3. CDR3 in DNA: TGTGCCAGCAGCTTAACGGGCCGCCCGAACACCGGGGAGCTGTTTTTT. It translates to CASSLTGRPNTGELFF.

Ten or more counts support this clonotype. The genes are TRBV29-1 and TRBJ1-4, with D possibly matching TRBD1 (6 bases). Germline CDR1 SQVTM, CDR2 ANQGSEA. This CDR3 comprises 14 residues. Trimming cost V 7 bases and J 4 bases, with 16 bases left between them. Here the CDR3 DNA reads TGCAGCGCCGCACGGACAGCGAATAATGAAAAACTGTTTTTT. Its protein is CSAARTANNEKLFF.

This clonotype has more than one count but fewer than ten. J is TRBJ2-3 and V is TRBV20-1; tentatively, D is TRBD2 (5 bases). The CDR3 contains 17 residues. The V end was cut by 0 bases, the J end by 0 bases, with 16 bases between. Germline-derived CDR1 and CDR2 are DFQATT and SNEGSKA (reference sequence). The CDR3 bases are TGCAGTGCTAGAGATACGGTTGCGGACTCTAGCACAGATACGCAGTATTTT. Translating it yields CSARDTVADSSTDTQYF.

Turning to this clonotype: Germline is not matched at one junction end, which may reflect a read error. The chain joins TRBV7-7 to TRBJ2-3, with 7 bases matching TRBD1. The CDR3 has 15 amino acids. Germline assignment: CDR1 SSHAT and CDR2 FNYEAQ (reference sequence). CDR3 loop: CASSVGDSRTDTQYF. The CDR3 DNA sequence: TGTGCTAGCAGCGTAGGGGACAGCCGCACAGATACGCAGTATTTT.

The V gene is TRBV19, the J gene TRBJ1-5; D call uncertain. CDR1 is LNHDA, CDR2 SQIVND, per germline (reference sequence). The CDR3 runs 16 residues. The V gene lost 3 bases and the J gene lost 9 bases, with 21 bases spanning the gap. The CDR3 is CASSIYPLGPLGPQHF. CDR3 nucleotides: TGTGCCAGTAGTATCTACCCCTTAGGGCCTCTAGGGCCCCAGCATTTT.

At least ten counts were recorded for this clonotype. The chain uses TRBV30 and TRBJ1-3; D is undetermined. The germline V gene has CDR1 GTSNPN and CDR2 SVGIG (reference sequence). Trimming pared 5 bases from V and 0 bases from J, leaving 5 bases between. CDR3 length: 12 residues. The CDR3 sequence: CAWAFSGNTIYF. Here the CDR3 DNA reads TGTGCCTGGGCCTTCTCTGGAAACACCATATATTTT.

In DNA form, the CDR3 reads TGCAGTGCTAGTGGTCTAGCGGGAGGGCCCGGGGAGCTGTTTTTT. Translation: CSASGLAGGPGELFF. V is TRBV20-1 and J is TRBJ2-2, with 12 bases aligning to TRBD2. Germline-derived CDR1 and CDR2 are DFQATT and SNEGSKA (reference sequence). Germline trimming cut 3 bases from V and 6 bases from J; bases unmatched to any gene: 5. The CDR3 length is 15 residues.

The V gene is TRBV7-9, the J gene TRBJ1-6; D gene unclear. Germline V lookup: CDR1 SEHNR, CDR2 FQNEAQ (reference sequence). The CDR3 covers 16 residues. Trimming left V 1 base short and J 5 bases short, with 12 bases between. This chain's CDR3 is CASSLGTGSHNSPLHF. The CDR3 region has the DNA TGTGCCAGCAGCTTAGGAACTGGGAGTCATAATTCACCCCTCCACTTT. The full variable domain, rest sourced from reference TRBV7-9 and TRBJ1-6, is DTGVSQNPRHKITKRGQNVTFRCDPISEHNRLYWYRQTLGQGPEFLTYFQNEAQLEKSRLLSDRFSAERPKGSFSTLEIQRTEQGDSAMYLCASSLGTGSHNSPLHFGNGTRLTVT.

V and J are TRBV18 and TRBJ1-6, with D uncertain. CDR1 KGHSH and CDR2 LQKENI come from the germline V gene. This CDR3 contains 16 residues. V was trimmed by 5 bases and J by 6 bases, leaving 17 bases between them. CDR3 sequence reads: CASSDARTGVNSPLHF. The CDR3 DNA sequence: TGTGCCAGCTCAGACGCACGAACCGGGGTTAATTCACCCCTCCACTTT.

The chain combines TRBV3-1 with TRBJ2-7, with D perhaps matching TRBD2 (5 bases). V lost 5 bases, J lost 6 bases, and 20 bases lay in between. Germline V gene sequence: CDR1 LGHDT, CDR2 YNNKEL (reference sequence). The CDR3 totals 15 residues. CDR3 in amino acids: CASSAHLARKSEQYF. The CDR3, as DNA: TGTGCCAGCAGCGCCCATTTAGCGAGAAAATCCGAGCAGTACTTC.

The chain combines TRBV20-1 with TRBJ2-1; D is unclear. CDR1 DFQATT and CDR2 SNEGSKA come from the germline V gene (reference sequence). The germline V and J ends were trimmed by 3 bases and 12 bases, with 15 bases remaining between them. The CDR3 loop spans 12 amino acids. The CDR3 here is CSAREPRVGQFF. The CDR3 DNA sequence: TGCAGTGCTAGGGAACCAAGGGTGGGGCAGTTCTTC.

With regard to this clonotype: The CDR3 does not end in the conserved phenylalanine or tryptophan, so this is likely a read error. In nucleotides, the CDR3 is TGTGCCAGCAGCTTAGGCGTCAGGGGAAGCACCGGGGAGCTGTTTATT. Translating gives CASSLGVRGSTGELFI. The V gene is TRBV7-8, the J gene TRBJ2-2; D is possibly TRBD1 (6 bases). From germline, CDR1 is SGHVS and CDR2 FQNEAQ. This CDR3 spans 16 amino acids. V lost 1 base to trimming and J lost 4 bases, with 13 bases between them.